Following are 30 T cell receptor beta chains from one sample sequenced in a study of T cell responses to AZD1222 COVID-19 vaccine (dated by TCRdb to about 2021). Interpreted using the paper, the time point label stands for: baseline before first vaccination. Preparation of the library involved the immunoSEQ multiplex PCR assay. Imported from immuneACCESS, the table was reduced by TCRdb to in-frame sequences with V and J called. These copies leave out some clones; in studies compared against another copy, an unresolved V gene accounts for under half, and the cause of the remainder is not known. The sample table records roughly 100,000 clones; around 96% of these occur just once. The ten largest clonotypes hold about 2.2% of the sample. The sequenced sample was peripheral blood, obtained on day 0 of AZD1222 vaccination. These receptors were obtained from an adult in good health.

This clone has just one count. The CDR3 loop is CASTEVWGSPLHF. In DNA form, the CDR3 reads TGTGCCAGCACTGAAGTCTGGGGTTCACCCCTCCACTTT. The chain employs TRBV28 and TRBJ1-6; D not resolved. CDR3 length equals 13 residues. Germline values: CDR1 MDHEN, CDR2 SYDVKM. The ends were cut back, 7 bases at V and 9 bases at J, with 13 bases in the middle.

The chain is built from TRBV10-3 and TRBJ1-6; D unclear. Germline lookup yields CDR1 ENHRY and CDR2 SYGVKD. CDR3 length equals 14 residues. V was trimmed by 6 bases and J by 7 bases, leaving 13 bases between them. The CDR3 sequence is CAIRKDGENSPLHF. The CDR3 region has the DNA TGTGCCATCAGGAAGGACGGCGAGAATTCACCCCTCCACTTT.

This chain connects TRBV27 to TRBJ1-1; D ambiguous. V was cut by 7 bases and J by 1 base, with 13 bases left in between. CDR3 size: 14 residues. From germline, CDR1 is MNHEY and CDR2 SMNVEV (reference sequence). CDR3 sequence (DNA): TGTGCCAGCAAGCCCCCCCGGAGGAACACTGAAGCTTTCTTT. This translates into CASKPPRRNTEAFF.

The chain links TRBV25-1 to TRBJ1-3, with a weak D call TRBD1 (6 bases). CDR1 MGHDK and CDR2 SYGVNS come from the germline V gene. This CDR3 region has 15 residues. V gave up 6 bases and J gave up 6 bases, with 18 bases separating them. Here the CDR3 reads CASSDPRAGENTIYF. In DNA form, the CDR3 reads TGTGCCAGCAGCGACCCTCGGGCAGGGGAAAACACCATATATTTT.

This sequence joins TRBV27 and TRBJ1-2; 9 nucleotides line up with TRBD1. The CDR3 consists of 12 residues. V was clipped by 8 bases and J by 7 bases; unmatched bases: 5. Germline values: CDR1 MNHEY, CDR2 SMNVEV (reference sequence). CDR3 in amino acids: CASWGQGLGYTF. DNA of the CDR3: TGTGCCAGCTGGGGACAGGGACTTGGCTACACCTTC.

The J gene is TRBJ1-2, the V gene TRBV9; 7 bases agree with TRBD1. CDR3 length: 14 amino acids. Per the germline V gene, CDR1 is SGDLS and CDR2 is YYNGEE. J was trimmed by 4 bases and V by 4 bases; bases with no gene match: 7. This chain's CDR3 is CASSPRTGGYGYTF. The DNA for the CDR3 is TGTGCCAGCAGCCCGCGGACAGGAGGCTATGGCTACACCTTC.

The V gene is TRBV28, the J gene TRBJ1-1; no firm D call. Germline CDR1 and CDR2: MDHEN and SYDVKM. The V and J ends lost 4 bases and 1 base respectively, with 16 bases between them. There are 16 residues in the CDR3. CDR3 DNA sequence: TGTGCCAGCAGTTCACTCGATGGACTGCGGAACACTGAAGCTTTCTTT. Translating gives CASSSLDGLRNTEAFF. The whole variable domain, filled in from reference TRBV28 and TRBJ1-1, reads DVKVTQSSRYLVKRTGEKVFLECVQDMDHENMFWYRQDPGLGLRLIYFSYDVKMKEKGDIPEGYSVSREKKERFSLILESASTNQTSMYLCASSSLDGLRNTEAFFGQGTRLTVV.

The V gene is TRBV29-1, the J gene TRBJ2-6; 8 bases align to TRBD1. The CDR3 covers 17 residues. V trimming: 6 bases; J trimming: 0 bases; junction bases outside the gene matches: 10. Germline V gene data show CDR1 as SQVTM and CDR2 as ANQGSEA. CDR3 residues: CSVGQGALSSGANVLTF. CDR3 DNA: TGCAGCGTCGGGCAGGGGGCCCTAAGCTCTGGGGCCAACGTCCTGACTTTC.

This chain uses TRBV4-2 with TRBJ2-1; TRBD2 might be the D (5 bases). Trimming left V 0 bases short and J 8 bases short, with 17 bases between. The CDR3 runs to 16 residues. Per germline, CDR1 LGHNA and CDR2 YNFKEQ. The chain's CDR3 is CASSQELADLEYEQFF. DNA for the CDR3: TGTGCCAGCAGCCAAGAATTGGCGGACTTGGAATATGAGCAGTTCTTC.

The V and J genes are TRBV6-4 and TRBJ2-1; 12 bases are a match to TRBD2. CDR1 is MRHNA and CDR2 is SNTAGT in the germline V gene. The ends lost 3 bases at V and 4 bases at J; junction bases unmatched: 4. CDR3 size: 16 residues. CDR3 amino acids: CASSETGTSGYNEQFF. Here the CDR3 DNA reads TGTGCCAGCAGTGAGACAGGGACTAGCGGGTACAATGAGCAGTTCTTC.

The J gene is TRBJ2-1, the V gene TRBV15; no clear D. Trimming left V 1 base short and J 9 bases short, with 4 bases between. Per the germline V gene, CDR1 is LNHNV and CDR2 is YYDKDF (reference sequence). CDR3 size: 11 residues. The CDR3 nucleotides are TGTGCCACCAGCAGAGGGGGTGAGCAGTTCTTC. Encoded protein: CATSRGGEQFF.

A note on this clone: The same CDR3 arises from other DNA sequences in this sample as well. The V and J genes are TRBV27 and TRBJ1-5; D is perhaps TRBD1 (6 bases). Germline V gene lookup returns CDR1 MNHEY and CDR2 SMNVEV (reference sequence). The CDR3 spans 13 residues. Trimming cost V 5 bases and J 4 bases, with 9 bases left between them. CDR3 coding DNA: TGTGCCAGCAGTCTACAGGGAAATCAGCCCCAGCATTTT. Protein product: CASSLQGNQPQHF.

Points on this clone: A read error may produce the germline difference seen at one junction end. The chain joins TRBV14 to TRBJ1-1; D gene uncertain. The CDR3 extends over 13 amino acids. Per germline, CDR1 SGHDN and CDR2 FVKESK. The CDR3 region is CASSEDHFTEAFF. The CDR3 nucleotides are TGTGCCAGCAGCGAAGACCATTTCACTGAAGCTTTCTTT.

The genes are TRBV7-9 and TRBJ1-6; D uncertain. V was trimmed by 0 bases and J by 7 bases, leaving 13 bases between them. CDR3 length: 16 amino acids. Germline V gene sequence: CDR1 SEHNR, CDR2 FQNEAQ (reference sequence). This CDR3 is CASSLATRLLNSPLHF. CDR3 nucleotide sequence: TGTGCCAGCAGCTTAGCTACCAGACTATTAAATTCACCCCTCCACTTT.

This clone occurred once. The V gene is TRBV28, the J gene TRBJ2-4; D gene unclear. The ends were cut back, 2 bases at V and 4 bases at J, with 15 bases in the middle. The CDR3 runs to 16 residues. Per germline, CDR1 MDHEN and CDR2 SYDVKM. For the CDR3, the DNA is TGTGCCAGCAGTTTAAGTCCGGGTGGGGAAAAAAACATTCAGTACTTC. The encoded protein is CASSLSPGGEKNIQYF.

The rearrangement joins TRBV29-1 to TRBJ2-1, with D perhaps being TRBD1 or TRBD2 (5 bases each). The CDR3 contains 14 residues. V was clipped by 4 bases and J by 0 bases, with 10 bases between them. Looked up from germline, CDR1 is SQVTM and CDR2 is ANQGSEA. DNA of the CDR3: TGCAGCGTTGTGAGGGGAAGCTCCTACAATGAGCAGTTCTTC. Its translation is CSVVRGSSYNEQFF.

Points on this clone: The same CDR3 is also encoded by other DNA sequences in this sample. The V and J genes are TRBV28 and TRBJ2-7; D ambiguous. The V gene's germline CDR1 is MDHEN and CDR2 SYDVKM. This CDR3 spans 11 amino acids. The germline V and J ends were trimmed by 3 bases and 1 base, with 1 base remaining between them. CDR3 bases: TGTGCCAGCAGTTTTTCCTACGAGCAGTACTTC. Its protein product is CASSFSYEQYF.

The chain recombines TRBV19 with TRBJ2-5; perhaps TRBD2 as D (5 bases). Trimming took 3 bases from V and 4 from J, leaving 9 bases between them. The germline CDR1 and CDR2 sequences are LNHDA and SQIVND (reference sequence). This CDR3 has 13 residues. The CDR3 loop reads CASSITRGETQYF. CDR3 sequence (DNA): TGTGCCAGTAGTATTACACGGGGAGAGACCCAGTACTTC.

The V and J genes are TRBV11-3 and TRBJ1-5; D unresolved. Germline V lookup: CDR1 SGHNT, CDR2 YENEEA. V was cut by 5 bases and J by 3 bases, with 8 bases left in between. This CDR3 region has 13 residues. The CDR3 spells CASSPNTNQPQHF. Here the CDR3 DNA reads TGTGCCAGCAGCCCCAACACCAATCAGCCCCAGCATTTT. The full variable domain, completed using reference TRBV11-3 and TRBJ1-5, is EAGVVQSPRYKIIEKKQPVAFWCNPISGHNTLYWYLQNLGQGPELLIRYENEEAVDDSQLPKDRFSAERLKGVDSTLKIQPAELGDSAVYLCASSPNTNQPQHFGDGTRLSIL.

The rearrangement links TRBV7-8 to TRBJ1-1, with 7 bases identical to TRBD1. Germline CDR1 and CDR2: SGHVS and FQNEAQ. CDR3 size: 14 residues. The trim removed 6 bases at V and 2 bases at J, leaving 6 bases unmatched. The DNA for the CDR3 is TGTGCCAGCAGACCAGACAGGGCCAACACTGAAGCTTTCTTT. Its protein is CASRPDRANTEAFF.

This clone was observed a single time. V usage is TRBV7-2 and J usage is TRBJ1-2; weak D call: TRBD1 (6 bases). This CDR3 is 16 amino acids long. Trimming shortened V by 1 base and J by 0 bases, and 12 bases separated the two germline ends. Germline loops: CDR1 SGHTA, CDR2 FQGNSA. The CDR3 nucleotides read TGTGCCAGCAGCTTAGGGGGGCAGATAGCTAACTATGGCTACACCTTC. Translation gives CASSLGGQIANYGYTF.

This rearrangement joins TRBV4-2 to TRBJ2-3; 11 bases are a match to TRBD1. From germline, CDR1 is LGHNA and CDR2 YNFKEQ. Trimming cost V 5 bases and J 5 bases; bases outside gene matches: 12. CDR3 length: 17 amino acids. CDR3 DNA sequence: TGTGCCAGCAGCATCTGGACAGGGGGCGAAGGAGGAGATACGCAGTATTTT. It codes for CASSIWTGGEGGDTQYF.

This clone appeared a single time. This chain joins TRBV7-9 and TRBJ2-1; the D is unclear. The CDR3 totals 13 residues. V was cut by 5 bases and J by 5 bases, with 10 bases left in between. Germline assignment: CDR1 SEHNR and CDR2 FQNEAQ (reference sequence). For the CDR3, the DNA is TGTGCCAGCAGCCTTGACGGAGACAATGAGCAGTTCTTC. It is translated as CASSLDGDNEQFF.

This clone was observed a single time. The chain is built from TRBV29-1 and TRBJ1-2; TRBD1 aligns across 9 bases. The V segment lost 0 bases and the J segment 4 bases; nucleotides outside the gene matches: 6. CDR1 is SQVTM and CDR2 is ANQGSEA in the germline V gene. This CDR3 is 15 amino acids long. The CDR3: CSVEEVTGGVYGYTF. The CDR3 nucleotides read TGCAGCGTTGAAGAGGTCACAGGGGGCGTCTATGGCTACACCTTC. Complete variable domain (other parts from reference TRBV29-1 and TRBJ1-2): SAVISQKPSRDICQRGTSLTIQCQVDSQVTMMFWYRQQPGQSLTLIATANQGSEATYESGFVIDKFPISRPNLTFSTLTVSNMSPEDSSIYLCSVEEVTGGVYGYTFGSGTRLTVV.

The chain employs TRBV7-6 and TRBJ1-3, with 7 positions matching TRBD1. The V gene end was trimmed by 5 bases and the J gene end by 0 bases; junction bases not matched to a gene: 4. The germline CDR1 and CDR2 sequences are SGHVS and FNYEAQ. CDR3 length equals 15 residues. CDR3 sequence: CASSPYRGSGNTIYF. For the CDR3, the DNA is TGTGCCAGCAGCCCTTACAGGGGCTCTGGAAACACCATATATTTT.

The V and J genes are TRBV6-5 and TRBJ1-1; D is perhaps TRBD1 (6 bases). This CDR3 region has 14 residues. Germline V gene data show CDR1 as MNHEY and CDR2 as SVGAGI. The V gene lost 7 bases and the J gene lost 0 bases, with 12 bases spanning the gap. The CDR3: CASTRQGLNTEAFF. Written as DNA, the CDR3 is TGTGCCAGCACCCGCCAGGGGTTGAACACTGAAGCTTTCTTT.

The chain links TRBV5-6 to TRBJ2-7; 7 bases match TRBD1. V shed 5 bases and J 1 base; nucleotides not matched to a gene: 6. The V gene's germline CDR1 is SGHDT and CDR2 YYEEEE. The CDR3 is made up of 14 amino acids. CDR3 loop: CASSRGRLSYEQYF. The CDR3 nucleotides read TGTGCCAGCAGTAGGGGGCGGCTTTCCTACGAGCAGTACTTC.

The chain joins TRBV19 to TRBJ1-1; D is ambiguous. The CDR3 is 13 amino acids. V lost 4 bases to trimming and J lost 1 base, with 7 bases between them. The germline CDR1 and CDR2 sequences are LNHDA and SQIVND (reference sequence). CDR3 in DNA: TGTGCCAGTAGTACCGCTTCGAACACTGAAGCTTTCTTT. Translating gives CASSTASNTEAFF.

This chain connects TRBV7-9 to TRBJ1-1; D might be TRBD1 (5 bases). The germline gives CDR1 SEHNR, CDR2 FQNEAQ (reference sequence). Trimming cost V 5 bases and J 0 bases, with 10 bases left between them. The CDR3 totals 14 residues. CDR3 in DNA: TGTGCCAGCAGCCCCAGGGACGTGAACACTGAAGCTTTCTTT. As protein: CASSPRDVNTEAFF.

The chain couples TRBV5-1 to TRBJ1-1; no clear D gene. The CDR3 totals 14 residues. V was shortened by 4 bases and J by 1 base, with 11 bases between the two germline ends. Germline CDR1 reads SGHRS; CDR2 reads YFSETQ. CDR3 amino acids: CASSTGHRNTEAFF. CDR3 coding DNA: TGCGCCAGCAGCACCGGTCACAGGAACACTGAAGCTTTCTTT.